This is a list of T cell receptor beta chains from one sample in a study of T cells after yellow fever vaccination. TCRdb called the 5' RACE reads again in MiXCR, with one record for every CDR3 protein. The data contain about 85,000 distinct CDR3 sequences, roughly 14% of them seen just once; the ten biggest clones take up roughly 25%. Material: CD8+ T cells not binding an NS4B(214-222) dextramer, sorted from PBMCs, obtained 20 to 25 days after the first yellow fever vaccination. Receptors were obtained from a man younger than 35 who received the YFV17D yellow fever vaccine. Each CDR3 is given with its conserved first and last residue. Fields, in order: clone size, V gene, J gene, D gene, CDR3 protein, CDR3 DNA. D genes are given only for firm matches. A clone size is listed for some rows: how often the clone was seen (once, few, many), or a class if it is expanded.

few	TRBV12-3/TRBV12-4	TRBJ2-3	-	CASTGRTDTQYF	TGTGCCAGCACCGGCCGCACAGATACGCAGTATTTT
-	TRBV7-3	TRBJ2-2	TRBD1	CASSSPRTGTGELFF	TGTGCCAGCAGCTCCCCTCGGACAGGAACCGGGGAGCTGTTTTTT
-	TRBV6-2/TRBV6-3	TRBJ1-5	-	CASRPKTGVYNQPQHF	TGTGCCAGCAGACCCAAGACAGGAGTATACAATCAGCCCCAGCATTTT
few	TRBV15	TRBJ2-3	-	CATSLIPRENPRTDTQYF	TGTGCCACCAGTCTAATACCCCGGGAGAACCCCCGCACAGATACGCAGTATTTT
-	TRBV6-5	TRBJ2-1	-	CASSYASPGEQFF	TGTGCCAGCAGTTACGCTAGCCCCGGTGAGCAGTTCTTC
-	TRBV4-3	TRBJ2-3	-	CASSQDGVGTGRGTDTQYF	TGCGCCAGCAGCCAAGATGGGGTCGGGACTGGACGAGGCACAGATACGCAGTATTTT
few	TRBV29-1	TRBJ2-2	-	CSVESTTNTGELFF	TGCAGCGTTGAAAGCACCACGAACACCGGGGAGCTGTTTTTT
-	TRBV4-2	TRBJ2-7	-	CASSHGQSPYEQYF	TGTGCCAGCAGCCATGGACAGAGCCCCTACGAGCAGTACTTC
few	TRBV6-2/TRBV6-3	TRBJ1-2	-	CASSYSRKGWFGYTF	TGTGCCAGCAGTTACTCCAGAAAGGGATGGTTTGGCTACACCTTC
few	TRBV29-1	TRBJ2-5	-	CSVAGPYQETQYF	TGCAGCGTTGCGGGACCGTACCAAGAGACCCAGTACTTC
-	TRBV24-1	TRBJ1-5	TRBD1	CATSDRRQGSNQPQHF	TGTGCCACCAGTGACAGGAGACAGGGTAGCAATCAGCCCCAGCATTTT
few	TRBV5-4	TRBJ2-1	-	CASSLIQKSYNEQFF	TGTGCCAGCAGCCTTATACAAAAGTCCTACAATGAGCAGTTCTTC
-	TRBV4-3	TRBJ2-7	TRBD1	CASSPLGQGTYEQYF	TGCGCCAGCAGCCCCTTGGGACAGGGGACCTACGAGCAGTACTTC
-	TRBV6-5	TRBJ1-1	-	CASSYQGDKTEAFF	TGTGCCAGCAGTTACCAGGGCGATAAAACTGAAGCTTTCTTT
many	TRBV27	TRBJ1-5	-	CASSTLPRAPNQPQHF	TGTGCCAGCAGCACCCTTCCCCGGGCCCCCAATCAGCCCCAGCATTTT
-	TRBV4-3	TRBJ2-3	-	CASSTHRTWSDTQYF	TGCGCCAGCAGCACCCACCGTACATGGAGTGATACGCAGTATTTT
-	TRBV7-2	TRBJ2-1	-	CASSFAKNEQFF	TGTGCCAGCAGCTTTGCCAAGAATGAGCAGTTCTTC
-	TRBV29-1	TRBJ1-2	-	CSVPLSEGGNTF	TGCAGCGTTCCTCTTTCGGAAGGCGGCAACACCTTC
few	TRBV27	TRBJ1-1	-	CASSFGMNTEAFF	TGTGCCAGCAGTTTTGGCATGAACACTGAAGCTTTCTTT
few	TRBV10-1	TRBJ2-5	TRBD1	CASSAGQRHQETQYF	TGCGCCAGCAGTGCGGGACAGAGACACCAAGAGACCCAGTACTTC
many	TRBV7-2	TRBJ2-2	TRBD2	CASVTSGGAVNTGELFF	TGTGCCAGCGTTACTAGCGGGGGGGCGGTGAACACCGGGGAGCTGTTTTTT
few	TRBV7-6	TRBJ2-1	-	CASSLRRSLLGDNEQFF	TGTGCCAGCAGCCTACGACGGTCTCTCCTAGGGGACAATGAGCAGTTCTTC
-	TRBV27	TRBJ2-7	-	CASSFASGEQYF	TGTGCCAGCAGTTTCGCTTCGGGCGAGCAGTACTTC
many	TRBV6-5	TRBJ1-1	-	CASSLAGNTEAFF	TGTGCCAGCAGCCTCGCGGGGAACACTGAAGCTTTCTTT
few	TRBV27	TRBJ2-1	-	CASSLSTVPTYPYNEQFF	TGTGCCAGCAGTTTATCCACAGTCCCAACGTACCCCTACAATGAGCAGTTCTTC
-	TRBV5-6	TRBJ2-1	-	CASSLPGLYNEQFF	TGTGCCAGCAGCTTGCCCGGGCTTTACAATGAGCAGTTCTTC
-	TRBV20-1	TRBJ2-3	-	CSARRQGTDTQYF	TGCAGTGCTAGGAGACAGGGCACAGATACGCAGTATTTT
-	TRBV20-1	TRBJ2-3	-	CSASSRLSTDTQYF	TGCAGTGCTAGCTCTAGGCTGTCCACAGATACGCAGTATTTT
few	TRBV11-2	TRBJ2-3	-	CASSFSSVRLTDTQYF	TGTGCCAGCAGCTTCTCTAGCGTGAGGTTGACAGATACGCAGTATTTT
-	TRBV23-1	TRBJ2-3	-	CASSQCSVAGRRETDTQYF	TGCGCCAGCAGTCAATGTTCCGTGGCAGGAAGGAGGGAGACAGATACGCAGTATTTT
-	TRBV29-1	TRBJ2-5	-	CSVRTKETQYF	TGCAGCGTTAGAACTAAAGAGACCCAGTACTTC
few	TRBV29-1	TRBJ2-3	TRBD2	CSVDGLAADTQYF	TGCAGCGTTGATGGACTAGCTGCAGATACGCAGTATTTT
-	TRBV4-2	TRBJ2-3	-	CASSQEDAGTDTQYF	TGTGCCAGCAGCCAAGAGGACGCAGGGACAGATACGCAGTATTTT
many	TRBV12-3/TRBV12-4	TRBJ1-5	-	CASRAPTPEDPQHF	TGTGCCAGCAGGGCACCTACTCCCGAGGACCCCCAGCATTTT
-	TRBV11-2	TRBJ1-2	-	CASSLVGPYGYTF	TGTGCCAGCAGCTTGGTAGGGCCCTATGGCTACACCTTC
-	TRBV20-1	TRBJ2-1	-	CSAREGLRSYNEQFF	TGCAGTGCTAGAGAAGGACTGCGCTCCTACAATGAGCAGTTCTTC
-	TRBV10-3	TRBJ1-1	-	CAGRERHDRVEAFF	TGTGCCGGCCGGGAGCGTCACGATCGAGTTGAAGCTTTCTTT
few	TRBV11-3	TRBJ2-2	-	CASSLGHGELFF	TGTGCCAGCAGCTTGGGCCACGGGGAGCTGTTTTTT
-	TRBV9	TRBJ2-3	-	CASSVAGGTASTDTQYF	TGTGCCAGCAGCGTAGCTGGAGGGACGGCTAGCACAGATACGCAGTATTTT
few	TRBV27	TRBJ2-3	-	CASQPGVAADTQYF	TGTGCCAGCCAACCAGGGGTGGCCGCGGATACGCAGTATTTT
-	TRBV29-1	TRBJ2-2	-	CSVEVGGSTGELFF	TGCAGCGTTGAAGTTGGGGGGAGCACCGGGGAGCTGTTTTTT
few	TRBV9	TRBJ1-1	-	CASSVEGWGTEAFF	TGTGCCAGCAGCGTAGAAGGGTGGGGCACTGAAGCTTTCTTT
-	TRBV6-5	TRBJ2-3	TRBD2	CASSYSGLAGDTQYF	TGTGCCAGCAGTTACTCGGGACTAGCTGGTGATACGCAGTATTTT
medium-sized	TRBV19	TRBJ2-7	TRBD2	CASSIAGGSYEQYF	TGTGCCAGTAGTATAGCGGGGGGCTCCTACGAGCAGTACTTC
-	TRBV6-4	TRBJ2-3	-	CASSDPSGGPSTDTQYF	TGTGCCAGCAGTGACCCATCCGGGGGACCGAGTACAGATACGCAGTATTTT
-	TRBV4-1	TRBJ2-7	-	CASSQKARYEQYF	TGCGCCAGCAGCCAAAAGGCCCGCTACGAGCAGTACTTC
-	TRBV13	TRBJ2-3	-	CASSLGPERREYF	TGTGCCAGCAGCTTAGGGCCTGAGCGTAGGGAGTATTTT
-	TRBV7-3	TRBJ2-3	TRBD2	CASSLYGTSRPSTDTQYF	TGTGCCAGCAGCTTATACGGGACTAGCCGACCTAGCACAGATACGCAGTATTTT
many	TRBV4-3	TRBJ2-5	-	CASSQEGKTQYF	TGCGCCAGCAGCCAAGAAGGAAAGACCCAGTACTTC
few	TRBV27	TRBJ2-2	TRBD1	CASSTHRTGNTGELFF	TGTGCCAGCAGTACCCACAGGACAGGGAACACCGGGGAGCTGTTTTTT
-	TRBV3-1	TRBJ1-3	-	CASSQKQVNSGNTIYF	TGTGCCAGCAGCCAGAAACAGGTTAACTCTGGAAACACCATATATTTT
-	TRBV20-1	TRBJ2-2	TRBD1	CSASRGLRTGELFF	TGCAGTGCTAGCAGGGGGCTTAGGACCGGGGAGCTGTTTTTT
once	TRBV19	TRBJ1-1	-	CASSILGGRTANTEAFF	TGTGCCAGTAGTATATTGGGGGGGAGGACAGCGAACACTGAAGCTTTCTTT
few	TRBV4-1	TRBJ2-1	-	CASRSYNEQFF	TGCGCCAGCAGATCCTACAATGAGCAGTTCTTC
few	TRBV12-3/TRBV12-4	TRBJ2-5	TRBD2	CASSYRTRGETQYF	TGTGCCAGCAGTTACAGGACTAGAGGAGAGACCCAGTACTTC
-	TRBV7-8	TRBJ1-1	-	CASSSPQGSIPEAFF	TGTGCCAGCAGCTCACCACAGGGATCGATCCCTGAAGCTTTCTTT
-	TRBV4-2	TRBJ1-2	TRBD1	CASSQEQGALPHGYTF	TGTGCCAGCAGCCAAGAACAGGGGGCACTACCTCATGGCTACACCTTC
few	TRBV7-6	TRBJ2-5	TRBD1	CASSGRTGEETQYF	TGTGCCAGCAGCGGTCGGACAGGGGAGGAGACCCAGTACTTC
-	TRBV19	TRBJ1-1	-	CASSIRAGGTEAFF	TGTGCCAGTAGTATTAGGGCAGGAGGGACTGAAGCTTTCTTT
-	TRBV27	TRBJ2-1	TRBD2	CASLTASGGDNEQFF	TGTGCCAGCCTCACCGCTAGCGGGGGTGACAATGAGCAGTTCTTC